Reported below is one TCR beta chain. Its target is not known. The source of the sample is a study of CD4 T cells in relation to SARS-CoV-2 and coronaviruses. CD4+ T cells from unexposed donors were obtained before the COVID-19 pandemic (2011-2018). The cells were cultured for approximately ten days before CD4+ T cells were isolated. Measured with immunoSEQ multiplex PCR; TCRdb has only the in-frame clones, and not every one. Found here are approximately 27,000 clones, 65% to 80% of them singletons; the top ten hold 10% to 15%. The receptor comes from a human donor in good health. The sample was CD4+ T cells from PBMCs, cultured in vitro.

The CDR3 here is CASMGGSGGASGELFF. As DNA, the CDR3 is TGTGCCAGCATGGGGGGAAGCGGGGGGGCCTCCGGGGAGCTGTTTTTT. This sequence joins TRBV2 and TRBJ2-2; 10 bases agree with TRBD2. After removal of 7 bases from V and 6 bases from J, the junction contained 11 bases not matched to a gene. The CDR3 runs 16 residues. The germline gives CDR1 SNHLY, CDR2 FYNNEI.